This T cell receptor (beta chain) was sequenced in a study of breast tumors, draining lymph nodes, adjacent tissues. The study's findings and limits: Tumor TCR diversity was below lymph nodes but above nontumor tissue.

V lost 6 bases, J lost 2 bases, and 7 bases stayed unmatched. This CDR3 region has 14 residues. Germline CDR1 reads MDHEN; CDR2 reads SYDVKM. This clonotype came up many times. The antigen remains undetermined. TCRdb re-called the multiplex PCR reads with MiXCR, one entry per CDR3 protein. The sample has roughly 49,000 distinct CDR3 sequences; 42% are singletons. This chain joins TRBV28 and TRBJ2-7; TRBD1 agrees at 7 bases. This receptor was taken from a female donor with breast cancer. Some clones in this sample may be carry-over from other donors' samples. Sequencing used breast tumor tissue. The CDR3 spells CASRARGRAYEQYF. The CDR3 nucleotides are TGTGCCAGCAGGGCCAGGGGGAGAGCCTACGAGCAGTACTTC. The full variable domain, its missing parts supplied by reference TRBV28 and TRBJ2-7, is DVKVTQSSRYLVKRTGEKVFLECVQDMDHENMFWYRQDPGLGLRLIYFSYDVKMKEKGDIPEGYSVSREKKERFSLILESASTNQTSMYLCASRARGRAYEQYFGPGTRLTVT.